Listed below are T cell receptor beta chains from one sample, sequenced in a study of radiotherapy plus CTLA-4 blockade in lung cancer. TCRdb keeps only in-frame clones here, not all; method: immunoSEQ multiplex PCR. The sample holds some 49,000 clones, about 85% seen once. This specimen consisted of peripheral blood, obtained from a patient treated with radiotherapy plus ipilimumab. The origin of the receptors is a human donor with non-small cell lung cancer whose response to radiotherapy plus ipilimumab could not be evaluated. The CDR3 runs from the conserved cysteine through the conserved F or W. A D gene is named only where the DNA matches it firmly. Clone size is stated in some rows and not others, as once, few, many or a class when expanded.

>TRBJ1-2|NA|NA|TRBV6-5
TGTGCCAGCAGTTATCCCAGTTCCAGCGGGAACTATGGCTACACCTTC
CASSYPSSSGNYGYTF
>TRBJ2-1|NA|NA|TRBV18
TGTGCCAGCTCACCAGTGAAAGTTGCGGGCGAATTTGAGCAGTTCTTC
CASSPVKVAGEFEQFF
>TRBJ2-3|TRBD2|few|TRBV28
TGTGCCAGCAGTCAACTAGCGGGAGGGGCAGATACGCAGTATTTT
CASSQLAGGADTQYF
>TRBJ1-4|TRBD1|NA|TRBV7-2
TGTGCCAGCAGCTCACGGACAGGGGCTAATGAAAAACTGTTTTTT
CASSSRTGANEKLFF
>TRBJ1-6|NA|once|TRBV28
TGTGCCAGCAGCCAGGACAGTCGAGGGGAGATCTATAATTCACCCCTCCACTTT
CASSQDSRGEIYNSPLHF
>TRBJ2-5|TRBD1|NA|TRBV10-3
TGTGCCATCAGTGAGTCGACCACAGGGGATAATCAAGAGACCCAGTACTTC
CAISESTTGDNQETQYF
>TRBJ2-1|TRBD2|NA|TRBV28
TGTGCCAGCAGTTCACCGACTAGCGGGAGGGCCGGTGAGCAGTTCTTC
CASSSPTSGRAGEQFF
>TRBJ1-2|TRBD1|NA|TRBV10-3
TGTGCCATCAGTGAGTCGTTATCTGGACAGGGAAGGCATGGCTACACCTTC
CAISESLSGQGRHGYTF
>TRBJ1-2|TRBD1|NA|TRBV5-1
TGCGCCAGCAGCCCGGGGACAGGGGGCTTTGTTGCCTATGGCTACACCTTC
CASSPGTGGFVAYGYTF
>TRBJ2-7|TRBD2|NA|TRBV5-1
TGCGCCAGCAGCGAGCTAGCGGGGTCCATCGAGCAGTACTTC
CASSELAGSIEQYF
>TRBJ2-1|TRBD1|NA|TRBV19
TGTGCCAGTAGTCAATGGACAGGCTTCGACAATGAGCAGTTCTTC
CASSQWTGFDNEQFF
>TRBJ2-6|NA|NA|TRBV6-5
TGTGCCAGCAGCCTCCGGGGCTCTGGGGCCAACGTCCTGACTTTC
CASSLRGSGANVLTF
>TRBJ1-1|TRBD1|once|TRBV5-1
TGCGCCAGCAGCTCCGGACAGGTGAACACTGAAGCTTTCTTT
CASSSGQVNTEAFF
>TRBJ2-4|NA|NA|TRBV29-1
TGCAGCGTTGAGTTTACAGGCGGCAAAAACATTCAGTACTTC
CSVEFTGGKNIQYF
>TRBJ2-7|NA|NA|TRBV7-2
TGTGCCAGCAGCACAAACGTAGGGGCCTACGAGCAGTACTTC
CASSTNVGAYEQYF
>TRBJ2-6|NA|NA|TRBV9
TGTGCCAGCAGCGTAGATCCAGGTAGCTCTGGGGCCAACGTCCTGACTTTC
CASSVDPGSSGANVLTF
>TRBJ2-5|NA|few|TRBV27
TGTGCCAGCAGTTTATCCCCGTCTTTCGGGACCCAGTACTTC
CASSLSPSFGTQYF
>TRBJ1-5|TRBD1|NA|TRBV4-3
TGCGCCAGCGCGCCGGGACAGGGATACCAGCCCCAGCATTTT
CASAPGQGYQPQHF
>TRBJ2-3|NA|once|TRBV6-5
TGTGCCAGCAGCCCCCCGGGACATAGCACAGATACGCAGTATTTT
CASSPPGHSTDTQYF
>TRBJ2-1|NA|once|TRBV4-2
TGTGCCAGCAGCCAAGCCACTCTATCCTACAATGAGCAGTTCTTC
CASSQATLSYNEQFF
>TRBJ2-3|NA|NA|TRBV5-1
TGCGCCAGCAGCCGGAATATAGCGGTTAGCACAGATACGCAGTATTTT
CASSRNIAVSTDTQYF
>TRBJ1-1|NA|NA|TRBV18
TGTGCCAGCTCACCAATGACAGCCCCGAACACTGAAGCTTTCTTT
CASSPMTAPNTEAFF
>TRBJ2-7|NA|NA|TRBV19
TGTGCCGGCCCCCAGGACATTTACGAGCAGTACTTC
CAGPQDIYEQYF
>TRBJ2-1|NA|NA|TRBV6-5
TGTGCCAGCAGTTACTCTCCGTCTACCTCCGAGTTCTTC
CASSYSPSTSEFF
>TRBJ1-3|NA|NA|TRBV18
TGTGCCAGCTCACCACTCGGACAGTCAGGAAACACCATATATTTT
CASSPLGQSGNTIYF
>TRBJ2-7|NA|NA|TRBV15
TGTGCCACCAGCAGCGCCGGGAACGCCGTCTCCGAGCAGTACTTC
CATSSAGNAVSEQYF
>TRBJ2-7|NA|once|TRBV11-2
TGTGCCAGCAGCTTAGCCGCCCTTGACACCTACGAGCAGTACTTC
CASSLAALDTYEQYF
>TRBJ2-1|NA|NA|TRBV18
TGTGCCAGCTCACCACTCCGAGGGGGGGACAATGAGCAGTTCTTC
CASSPLRGGDNEQFF
>TRBJ2-5|NA|NA|TRBV9
TGTGCCAGCAGCGTAGCGGACAGAGAACAAGAGACCCAGTACTTC
CASSVADREQETQYF
>TRBJ1-5|NA|NA|TRBV7-9
TGTGCCAGCAGCTCAGGGGACGACCAGCCCCAGCATTTT
CASSSGDDQPQHF
>TRBJ2-7|TRBD1|NA|TRBV5-1
TGCGCCAGCAGCTTAGTTCCGGGGGGACAGGGGATGAGATACGAGCAGTACTTC
CASSLVPGGQGMRYEQYF
>TRBJ1-2|NA|NA|TRBV28
TGTGCCAGCAGTCGGCAGGGGCCTGGTGGCTACACCTTC
CASSRQGPGGYTF